Listed below are T cell receptor beta chains from one sample, sequenced in a study of blood T cell repertoires in COVID-19. Libraries were prepared by immunoSEQ multiplex PCR; TCRdb keeps only in-frame clonotypes and omits some of them. The sample includes some 70,000 clones, under 85% of them seen just once. The material sequenced was peripheral blood. The receptors shown here come from a man aged 45-65 years with COVID-19, enrolled during active disease. Both conserved end residues are part of each CDR3. D genes are given only for firm matches. For some rows the clone size is stated as once, few or many, or as a class when expanded; others skip it.

J gene	V gene	CDR3 length	D gene	clone size	CDR3 DNA	CDR3 protein
TRBJ1-1	TRBV6-2/TRBV6-3	12	TRBD1	NA	TGTGCCAGCAGCGGACAGGCCCCCCTAGCTTTCTTT	CASSGQAPLAFF
TRBJ2-3	TRBV5-1	16	TRBD2	NA	TGCGCCAGCAGCTTGGGGGCTAGCGGAGTCACAGATACGCAGTATTTT	CASSLGASGVTDTQYF
TRBJ1-5	TRBV6-2/TRBV6-3	14	TRBD1	NA	TGTGCCAGCAGTTGGGACAGGGGCAATCAGCCCCAGCATTTT	CASSWDRGNQPQHF
TRBJ2-1	TRBV7-9	14	NA	NA	TGTGCCAGCAGCCCAACTAGCCATCCCAATGAGCAGTTCTTC	CASSPTSHPNEQFF
TRBJ1-1	TRBV11-2	12	TRBD1	NA	TGTGCCAGCAGCTTGGGGACAGGGAAAGCTTTCTTT	CASSLGTGKAFF
TRBJ1-1	TRBV3-1/TRBV3-2	16	NA	few	TGTGCCAGCAGCCAAGTACTAGGGTTTATGAACACTGAAGCTTTCTTT	CASSQVLGFMNTEAFF
TRBJ2-7	TRBV10-3	14	NA	NA	TGTGCCATCAGTGAGAATCAGGGTTCCTACGAGCAGTACTTC	CAISENQGSYEQYF
TRBJ1-2	TRBV30	14	TRBD1	NA	TGTGCCTGGAGTGTAGAACAGACAGGGGGCGGCTACACCTTC	CAWSVEQTGGGYTF
TRBJ2-7	TRBV24-1	15	TRBD1	NA	TGTGCCACCAGTGATCCGGGACAGGACACCTACGAGCAGTACTTC	CATSDPGQDTYEQYF
TRBJ2-3	TRBV7-3	17	TRBD2	NA	TGTGCCAGCAGCCCCTCGACTAGCGGGGGCCAGGGAGATACGCAGTATTTT	CASSPSTSGGQGDTQYF
TRBJ2-5	TRBV24-1	16	TRBD2	NA	TGTGCCACCAGTCGGGCTAGCGGGGTTTTCAAAGAGACCCAGTACTTC	CATSRASGVFKETQYF
TRBJ1-5	TRBV12-3/TRBV12-4	12	NA	once	TGTGCCAGCAGTTTCCTCGATCAGCCCCAGCATTTT	CASSFLDQPQHF
TRBJ2-3	TRBV7-9	14	NA	few	TGTGCCAGCAGCTTAGGCGTTACCACAGATACGCAGTATTTT	CASSLGVTTDTQYF
TRBJ2-2	TRBV6-5	12	NA	NA	TGTGCCAGCAGCCCCCCCATCGGGGAGCTGTTTTTT	CASSPPIGELFF
TRBJ1-2	TRBV4-1	16	NA	NA	TGCGCCAGCAGGAGCGGGCCCCAAGCGGCTAACTATGGCTACACCTTC	CASRSGPQAANYGYTF
TRBJ1-2	TRBV10-3	15	NA	NA	TGTGCCATCAGTGAGTCGACTCAGCGGAGAAAAGGCTACACCTTC	CAISESTQRRKGYTF
TRBJ1-4	TRBV10-2	16	NA	NA	TGCGCCAGCAGCCGCCTTTTCCGGGTGGCTAATGAAAAACTGTTTTTT	CASSRLFRVANEKLFF
TRBJ2-7	TRBV12-3/TRBV12-4	13	TRBD2	NA	TGTGCCAGCAGTAAGCGGACTAGCGCCGAGCAGTACTTC	CASSKRTSAEQYF
TRBJ2-1	TRBV3-1/TRBV3-2	15	TRBD2	NA	TGTGCCAGCACACGGCTAGCGGGGGAGACCAATGAGCAGTTCTTC	CASTRLAGETNEQFF
TRBJ2-1	TRBV14	13	NA	NA	TGTGCCAGCAGCCAATTCGGTTACAATGAGCAGTTCTTC	CASSQFGYNEQFF
TRBJ1-6	TRBV18	15	TRBD1	NA	TGTGCCAGCTCACGGGGACAGATGGAAAATTCACCCCTCCACTTT	CASSRGQMENSPLHF
TRBJ2-7	TRBV4-1	15	NA	NA	TGCGCCAGCAGCCATCCGGGACTTCGAATTTTCGAGCAGTACTTC	CASSHPGLRIFEQYF
TRBJ2-7	TRBV6-2/TRBV6-3	13	NA	once	TGTGCCAGCAGTTTTGGAAGGGGGTTCGAGCAGTACTTC	CASSFGRGFEQYF
TRBJ2-7	TRBV2	13	NA	NA	TGTGCCAGCATTCCGGTACGTTCCTACGAGCAGTACTTC	CASIPVRSYEQYF
TRBJ2-7	TRBV5-4	15	NA	NA	TGTGCCAGCAGCCGTGGGGGGTCGGACCGCTACGAGCAGTACTTC	CASSRGGSDRYEQYF
TRBJ1-1	TRBV12-3/TRBV12-4	13	NA	NA	TGTGCCAGCAAGTTTCAGGGTTCGGTTGAAGCTTTCTTT	CASKFQGSVEAFF
TRBJ2-2	TRBV19	16	TRBD2	NA	TGTGCCAGTAGTAGGGGGACTAGCGGGGTGACCGGGGAGCTGTTTTTT	CASSRGTSGVTGELFF
TRBJ1-1	TRBV13	15	TRBD1	NA	TGTGCCAGCAGCTTAGGTGGACAGGGCGATACTGAAGCTTTCTTT	CASSLGGQGDTEAFF
TRBJ2-1	TRBV7-2	13	NA	NA	TGTGCCAGCAGCTTCGACCCACGGGATGAGCAGTTCTTC	CASSFDPRDEQFF
TRBJ2-1	TRBV6-6	14	TRBD1	NA	TGTGCCAGCAGTTATGAGGCAGGGGGCAATGAGCAGTTCTTC	CASSYEAGGNEQFF
TRBJ2-7	TRBV11-2	14	TRBD1	few	TGTGCCAGCAGCTTGAGGGGGCTAAGCTACGAGCAGTACTTC	CASSLRGLSYEQYF
TRBJ2-7	TRBV5-1	14	NA	NA	TGCGCCAGCAGCTTTTCCACAGGATCCTACGAGCAGTACTTC	CASSFSTGSYEQYF
TRBJ2-1	TRBV4-1	15	TRBD2	NA	TGCGCCAGCAGCCAAGTTGGCGGGGGGGTAGTTGAGCAGTTCTTC	CASSQVGGGVVEQFF
TRBJ2-2	TRBV3-1/TRBV3-2	15	NA	NA	TGTGCCAGCAGCCTTACGGGGGTTCACACCGGGGAGCTGTTTTTT	CASSLTGVHTGELFF
TRBJ1-2	TRBV9	13	TRBD1	few	TGTGCCAGCAGCGTAGGACAGGGGTATGGCTACACCTTC	CASSVGQGYGYTF
TRBJ2-1	TRBV27	16	TRBD2	NA	TGTGCCAGCAGTCCCCCGGGACTAGCGAAATACAATGAGCAGTTCTTC	CASSPPGLAKYNEQFF
TRBJ1-4	TRBV7-9	14	NA	NA	TGTGCCAGCACCCCGAATTCAGCTAATGAAAAACTGTTTTTT	CASTPNSANEKLFF
TRBJ1-1	TRBV19	12	NA	few	TGTGCCAGTAGTACCCTACGAGCTGAAGCTTTCTTT	CASSTLRAEAFF
TRBJ2-2	TRBV2	16	NA	NA	TGTGCCAGCAGTGAAAACGGTGCGGGGAACACCGGGGAGCTGTTTTTT	CASSENGAGNTGELFF
TRBJ1-6	TRBV7-2	12	NA	NA	TGTGCCAGCGGGGGGGAATTTTCACCCCTCCACTTT	CASGGEFSPLHF
TRBJ2-7	TRBV5-4	17	TRBD2	NA	TGTGCCAGCAGCGGGATCCTTCCAACTAGCGGGATCTACGAGCAGTACTTC	CASSGILPTSGIYEQYF
TRBJ1-2	TRBV5-1	12	NA	NA	TGCGCCAGCAGCTTGGAAGCGGAGGGCTACACCTTC	CASSLEAEGYTF
TRBJ1-6	TRBV12-3/TRBV12-4	13	NA	once	TGTGCCAGCAGCCCCCCGACAGGATCACCCCTCCACTTT	CASSPPTGSPLHF
TRBJ1-3	TRBV13	15	NA	NA	TGTGCCAGCAGCTTAGCGGGGTTCTCTGGAAACACCATATATTTT	CASSLAGFSGNTIYF
TRBJ2-1	TRBV7-3	14	TRBD1	NA	TGTGCCAGCAGTCCGGGACAGGGGGCATGGGAGCAGTTCTTC	CASSPGQGAWEQFF
TRBJ2-4	TRBV9	16	TRBD2	NA	TGTGCCAGCAGCGCCCCTAGCGGGGGTGCCAAAAACATTCAGTACTTC	CASSAPSGGAKNIQYF
TRBJ2-1	TRBV9	16	TRBD2	NA	TGTGCCAGCAGCGTTGGCGGGGGGGCGAAAGGGAATGAGCAGTTCTTC	CASSVGGGAKGNEQFF
TRBJ1-6	TRBV30	15	NA	NA	TGTGCCTGGAGTAAATTTCCCCCATCAGATTCACCCCTCCACTTT	CAWSKFPPSDSPLHF
TRBJ1-3	TRBV2	14	NA	NA	TGTGCCAGCAGTACCAGGGTATATGGAAACACCATATATTTT	CASSTRVYGNTIYF
TRBJ2-6	TRBV7-9	18	NA	NA	TGTGCCAGCAGCTTAGTACGAACAGGGACCTCTGGGGCCAACGTCCTGACTTTC	CASSLVRTGTSGANVLTF
TRBJ2-6	TRBV11-2	15	NA	NA	TGTGCCAGCAGACCTCCAGGGACTGGGGCCAACGTCCTGACTTTC	CASRPPGTGANVLTF
TRBJ2-2	TRBV9	15	TRBD2	NA	TGTGCCAGCAGCGTTAGCGGGAAGAACACCGGGGAGCTGTTTTTT	CASSVSGKNTGELFF
TRBJ1-1	TRBV10-2	15	NA	NA	TGCGCCAGCAGTGACCAGGGTGTGGGGAACACTGAAGCTTTCTTT	CASSDQGVGNTEAFF
TRBJ2-3	TRBV27	13	NA	NA	TGCGCTGCGCATACCGAGAGTACGGGAGCGCAGTATTTT	CAAHTESTGAQYF
TRBJ1-5	TRBV6-5	15	NA	few	TGTGCCAGCAGCCTGAACACAGGTTGGAATCAGCCCCAGCATTTT	CASSLNTGWNQPQHF
TRBJ2-7	TRBV28	13	NA	NA	TGTGCCAGCGGCGGGCTCAAACCCAACGAGCAGTACTTC	CASGGLKPNEQYF